This T cell receptor (beta chain) was captured by sequencing in a study of a mutant IDH1 vaccine in newly diagnosed glioma. At the level of the study: Once 4-6 weeks had passed after radiotherapy alone, vaccination started, or it started with temozolomide cycles.

This CDR3 is 14 amino acids long. Trimming took 5 bases from V and 9 from J; bases not matched to a gene: 5. Germline V CDR1 and CDR2: SGHTA, FQGNSA. Some clones are missing from TCRdb's copy, which holds only in-frame ones; the method was immunoSEQ multiplex PCR. The sample consists of around 41,000 clones, about 78% of them appearing once. Sample time point: week 23, last vaccination. Every vaccine dose comprised 300 ug of mutant IDH1 20-mer peptide plus topical imiquimod. Worth noting for this clone: Its antigen is unidentified.

Sequencing was performed on PBMCs, taken from a glioma patient whose treatment included an IDH1 peptide vaccine. V usage is TRBV7-2 and J usage is TRBJ1-6; TRBD1 matches at 9 bases. The sequence was obtained from a woman aged 40 to 50 with glioma. Some clones in this sample may be carry-over from other donors' samples. CDR3 nucleotides: TGTGCCAGCAGCCTGGGACAGGGCCTTTCACCCCTCCACTTT. It specifies CASSLGQGLSPLHF.